This T cell receptor beta chain is from a study of naive and memory T cell subsets. Study-wide results and limits: A clonotype means one alpha or beta sequence, not an alpha/beta pair. Over 95% of naive TCR sequences appeared only once, unlike memory subsets. Possibly reflecting memory cells re-expressing CD45RA, a few larger clonotypes occurred in naive repertoires, especially CD8.

Trimming pared 5 bases from V and 7 bases from J, leaving 15 bases between. The CDR3 is made up of 15 amino acids. The germline V gene encodes CDR1 SEHNR and CDR2 FQNEAQ (reference sequence). Cells stained for CD3, CD4, CD8, CD45RA and CD27 were sorted into four subsets. Ten or more counts support this clonotype. Its antigen remains unknown. An equimolar mix of two oligonucleotides served as the beta constant-region primer for TRBC1 and TRBC2. Nested alpha and beta constant-region primers with the SP2 primer drove four PCR rounds on ligated cDNA. A single record per CDR3 protein comes from TCRdb applying MiXCR to the UMI-ligation and nested PCR reads. The repertoire holds tens of thousands of distinct CDR3 sequences, 10% to 12% seen once, with around 0.13% in the top ten.

The clonotype was recovered from a human donor in good health. Source material: naive CD4+ T cells from blood. V and J are TRBV7-9 and TRBJ1-6; D perhaps matches TRBD1 (5 bases). DNA for the CDR3: TGTGCCAGCAGCCCCCAGGGCAGTTTAAATTCACCCCTCCACTTT. Translated, it gives CASSPQGSLNSPLHF.